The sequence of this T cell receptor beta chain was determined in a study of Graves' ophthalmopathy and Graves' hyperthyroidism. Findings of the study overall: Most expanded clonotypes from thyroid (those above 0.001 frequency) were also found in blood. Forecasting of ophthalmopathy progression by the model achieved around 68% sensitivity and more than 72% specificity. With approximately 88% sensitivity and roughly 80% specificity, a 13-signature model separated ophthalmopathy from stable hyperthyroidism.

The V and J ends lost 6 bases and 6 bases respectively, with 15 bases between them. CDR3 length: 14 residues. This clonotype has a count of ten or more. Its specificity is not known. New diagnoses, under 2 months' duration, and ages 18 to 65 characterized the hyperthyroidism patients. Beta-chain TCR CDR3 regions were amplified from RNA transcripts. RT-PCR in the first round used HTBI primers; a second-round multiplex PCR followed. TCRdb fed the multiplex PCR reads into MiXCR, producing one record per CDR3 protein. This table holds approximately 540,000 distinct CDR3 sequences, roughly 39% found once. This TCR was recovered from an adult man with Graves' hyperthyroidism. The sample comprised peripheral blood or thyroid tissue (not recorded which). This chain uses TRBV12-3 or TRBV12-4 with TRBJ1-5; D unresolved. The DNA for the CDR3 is TGTGCCAGCAGCCCGGCCTCCCATGGTCAGCCCCAGCATTTT. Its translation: CASSPASHGQPQHF.